Listed below are T cell receptor beta chains from one sample, sequenced in a study of CD8 T cells in ankylosing spondylitis. TCRdb fed the 5' RACE reads into MiXCR, producing one record per CDR3 protein. The sample comprises about 280,000 distinct CDR3 sequences, 20% of which are singletons, and around 8% rests with the top ten. Sequencing was carried out using blood, either unsorted or a sorted T cell fraction (not recorded which). Receptor source: a male donor with ankylosing spondylitis or in good health (not recorded which). Both conserved end residues are part of each CDR3. A D gene is named only where the DNA matches it firmly. Clone size is shown for a subset of rows, as once, few, many or a class of expanded clone.

D gene	J gene	V gene	clone size	CDR3 protein	CDR3 DNA
.	TRBJ2-2	TRBV6-5	.	CASSYSGLNTGELFF	TGTGCCAGCAGTTACTCCGGCCTTAACACCGGGGAGCTGTTTTTT
.	TRBJ2-5	TRBV12-3/TRBV12-4	few	CASSFSGHGTQYF	TGTGCCAGCAGTTTTTCCGGCCACGGGACCCAGTACTTC
TRBD2	TRBJ2-3	TRBV28	.	CASSDVLASDTQYF	TGTGCCAGCAGCGATGTACTAGCGTCAGATACGCAGTATTTT
.	TRBJ2-3	TRBV5-1	.	CASSLDGQPFTDTQYF	TGCGCCAGCAGCTTGGATGGACAGCCGTTCACAGATACGCAGTATTTT
TRBD1	TRBJ1-2	TRBV12-3/TRBV12-4	.	CASSGGQGHGYTF	TGTGCCAGCAGTGGGGGACAGGGACATGGCTACACCTTC
.	TRBJ1-3	TRBV12-3/TRBV12-4	few	CASSLARVTPSGNTIYF	TGTGCCAGCAGTTTAGCGCGGGTTACCCCCTCTGGAAACACCATATATTTT
.	TRBJ2-5	TRBV9	.	CASSSSAGRETQYF	TGTGCCAGCAGCTCCTCGGCAGGGAGGGAGACCCAGTACTTC
.	TRBJ1-2	TRBV29-1	.	CSVDARGETF	TGCAGCGTTGACGCCAGGGGAGAGACCTTC
TRBD2	TRBJ2-1	TRBV20-1	.	CSARAGLAGRSDNEQFF	TGCAGTGCTAGGGCAGGACTAGCGGGACGGTCAGACAATGAGCAGTTCTTC
.	TRBJ1-4	TRBV28	.	CASTRVFGRRSEKLFF	TGTGCCAGCACCCGAGTCTTTGGGAGAAGGAGTGAAAAACTGTTTTTT
.	TRBJ2-1	TRBV5-1	few	CASSLQDTYNEQFF	TGCGCCAGCAGCTTGCAAGACACATACAATGAGCAGTTCTTC
.	TRBJ1-1	TRBV2	.	CASSDLGVTRENTEAFF	TGTGCCAGCAGCGACTTGGGGGTAACGCGTGAGAACACTGAAGCTTTCTTT
TRBD1	TRBJ1-6	TRBV5-1	.	CASSLKSGQGTPPLHF	TGCGCCAGCAGCTTGAAATCTGGACAGGGTACGCCACCCCTCCACTTT
TRBD1	TRBJ2-1	TRBV6-5	.	CASSYSAGGVYNEQFF	TGTGCCAGCAGTTACTCGGCAGGGGGCGTCTACAATGAGCAGTTCTTC
.	TRBJ1-6	TRBV12-3/TRBV12-4	.	CASRFGRPTSEDNSPLHF	TGTGCCAGCAGATTTGGGAGGCCTACCTCCGAAGATAATTCACCCCTCCACTTT
.	TRBJ2-2	TRBV20-1	.	CSARRTYTGELFF	TGCAGTGCTAGAAGGACCTACACCGGGGAGCTGTTTTTT
.	TRBJ1-5	TRBV5-1	few	CASSPGEGRNQPQHF	TGCGCCAGCAGTCCCGGGGAGGGCCGCAATCAGCCCCAGCATTTT
.	TRBJ2-5	TRBV20-1	many	CSARQEETQYF	TGCAGTGCTCGACAGGAAGAGACCCAGTACTTC
.	TRBJ2-5	TRBV30	.	CAWSVMSGQETQYF	TGTGCCTGGAGTGTTATGTCCGGACAAGAGACCCAGTACTTC
.	TRBJ2-5	TRBV5-5	.	CASSLRGATLGEETQYF	TGTGCCAGCAGCCTCCGGGGGGCGACCCTGGGGGAAGAGACCCAGTACTTC
.	TRBJ2-4	TRBV12-3/TRBV12-4	many	CASSLNRWNIQYF	TGTGCCAGCAGTTTAAACAGATGGAACATTCAGTACTTC
TRBD1	TRBJ2-3	TRBV7-2	.	CASSLRKGQGIADTQYF	TGTGCCAGCAGCTTGAGGAAGGGACAGGGGATTGCAGATACGCAGTATTTT
.	TRBJ2-5	TRBV6-1	.	CASSGQSFQETQYF	TGTGCCAGCAGTGGACAGAGTTTCCAAGAGACCCAGTACTTC
.	TRBJ2-5	TRBV5-1	few	CASSGGLGELETQYF	TGCGCCAGCAGTGGAGGCCTAGGCGAATTGGAGACCCAGTACTTC
TRBD2	TRBJ2-2	TRBV20-1	.	CSARDRLAGANTGELFF	TGCAGTGCTAGAGATCGGCTAGCGGGGGCGAACACCGGGGAGCTGTTTTTT